Presented here are 25 T cell receptor beta chains from one specimen sequenced in a study of PD-1 blockade in classical Hodgkin lymphoma. Repertoires were generated with immunoSEQ multiplex PCR, while TCRdb's copy carries only in-frame clones and drops some. The data contain about 150,000 clones, 78% of them singletons. No patient escaped relapse after autologous stem cell transplantation, and brentuximab vedotin exposure varied. Sequences were derived from peripheral blood mononuclear cells (PBMCs), sampled before the second cycle of nivolumab. The receptor source for this set is a human donor with classical Hodgkin lymphoma.

This sequence joins TRBV7-3 and TRBJ2-1, with TRBD1 matching 7 bases. V trimming: 5 bases; J trimming: 8 bases; junction bases outside the gene matches: 6. Per the germline V gene, CDR1 is SGHTA and CDR2 is FQGTGA. CDR3 length equals 13 residues. CDR3 nucleotide sequence: TGTGCCAGCAGCAAACAGGGGCGGCATGAGCAGTTCTTC. The encoded protein is CASSKQGRHEQFF.

The J gene is TRBJ2-7, the V gene TRBV27, with 8 bases aligning to TRBD1. Per germline, CDR1 MNHEY and CDR2 SMNVEV (reference sequence). J gave up 0 bases and V 5 bases, and 15 bases lay outside the gene matches. This CDR3 is built from 18 residues. Written as DNA, the CDR3 is TGTGCCAGCAGTCCACCCGGGTGGGGGACAGGCCCCTCCTACGAGCAGTACTTC. This encodes CASSPPGWGTGPSYEQYF.

The gene calls are TRBV5-4 and TRBJ2-5, with D unresolved. With 5 bases removed from V and 4 bases from J, the gap between germline ends came to 12 bases. Germline CDR1 is SGHNT and CDR2 is YYREEE (reference sequence). The CDR3 covers 13 residues. CDR3 nucleotide sequence: TGTGCCAGCAGTGCTGACCTAGGAGAGACCCAGTACTTC. This sequence encodes CASSADLGETQYF.

The chain recombines TRBV6-6 with TRBJ2-2, with D hard to call. Germline V gene lookup returns CDR1 MNHNY and CDR2 SVGAGI (reference sequence). This CDR3 comprises 15 residues. The V end lost 3 bases, the J end lost 0 bases, and 8 bases lay between the germline ends. The CDR3 is CASSYSSANTGELFF. DNA of the CDR3: TGTGCCAGCAGTTATTCCTCGGCGAACACCGGGGAGCTGTTTTTT.

The chain uses TRBV6-5 and TRBJ2-4, with a weak D call TRBD1 (7 bases). Trimming left V 2 bases short and J 8 bases short, with 16 bases between. This CDR3 has 15 amino acids. Germline V gene lookup returns CDR1 MNHEY and CDR2 SVGAGI. The CDR3 region is CASSYAGQPGYIQYF. CDR3 nucleotides: TGTGCCAGCAGTTACGCGGGACAGCCCGGATACATTCAGTACTTC.

This clone is judged medium-sized (0.01 to 0.1%). The rearrangement links TRBV11-2 to TRBJ1-5; the match to TRBD1 covers 10 bases. The V gene end was trimmed by 5 bases and the J gene end by 3 bases; junction bases not matched to a gene: 4. The CDR3 spans 15 residues. Per the germline V gene, CDR1 is SGHAT and CDR2 is FQNNGV. The DNA for the CDR3 is TGTGCCAGCAGCCCCGGGACAGGGGTCAATCAGCCCCAGCATTTT. Its protein product is CASSPGTGVNQPQHF.

This chain joins TRBV27 and TRBJ1-4; D not certain. Trimming removed 4 bases at V and 0 bases at J, with 6 bases between. Germline lookup yields CDR1 MNHEY and CDR2 SMNVEV (reference sequence). The CDR3 length is 14 residues. The CDR3 coding sequence is TGTGCCAGCAGTTCGTCAGCAACTAATGAAAAACTGTTTTTT. Amino acids: CASSSSATNEKLFF.

This clone was observed many times. The chain combines TRBV5-1 with TRBJ2-1, with TRBD2 as a possible D gene (5 bases). Trimming removed 4 bases from V and 5 bases from J, with 7 bases in between. This CDR3 is built from 12 residues. Germline-derived CDR1 and CDR2 are SGHRS and YFSETQ. CDR3 coding DNA: TGCGCCAGCAGCAGGGAGAACAATGAGCAGTTCTTC. It yields the protein CASSRENNEQFF.

The chain joins TRBV10-3 to TRBJ1-1, with no clear D. Germline-derived CDR1 and CDR2 are ENHRY and SYGVKD. V lost 2 bases and J 8 bases, leaving 12 bases between the germline ends. The CDR3 contains 13 residues. CDR3 sequence (DNA): TGTGCCATCAGTGAGGCCCTCGGTTTGGAAGCTTTCTTT. It yields the protein CAISEALGLEAFF.

V usage is TRBV28 and J usage is TRBJ1-5, with D maybe TRBD1 (5 bases). Trimming cost V 1 base and J 0 bases, with 7 bases left between them. Per germline, CDR1 MDHEN and CDR2 SYDVKM. The CDR3 consists of 15 residues. The CDR3 DNA follows: TGTGCCAGCAGTTTATTGGGGGGTAGCAATCAGCCCCAGCATTTT. It is translated as CASSLLGGSNQPQHF.

J is TRBJ1-2 and V is TRBV28; D may be TRBD1 (5 bases). V lost 8 bases and J lost 3, with 13 bases in between. The CDR3 sequence is 13 residues long. The germline gives CDR1 MDHEN, CDR2 SYDVKM. The CDR3 loop reads CASLPGRYYGYTF. CDR3 bases: TGTGCCAGCCTCCCGGGACGGTACTATGGCTACACCTTC.

This clone was recorded only once. The chain links TRBV7-2 to TRBJ2-7; D is perhaps TRBD1 (6 bases). V was trimmed by 0 bases and J by 0 bases, leaving 12 bases between them. The CDR3 contains 16 residues. CDR1 is SGHTA and CDR2 is FQGNSA in the germline V gene. CDR3 amino acids: CASSLASGQSSYEQYF. Written as DNA, the CDR3 is TGTGCCAGCAGCTTAGCCTCCGGACAGTCCTCCTACGAGCAGTACTTC.

This clone was observed a few times. V usage is TRBV6-5 and J usage is TRBJ2-1; 8 bases line up with TRBD1. Germline-derived CDR1 and CDR2 are MNHEY and SVGAGI. This CDR3 region has 13 residues. J gave up 6 bases and V 6 bases, and 4 bases lay outside the gene matches. The CDR3 sequence: CASRPGQANEQFF. The CDR3 region has the DNA TGTGCCAGCAGACCGGGACAGGCCAATGAGCAGTTCTTC.

The V and J genes are TRBV10-3 and TRBJ1-2; 7 nucleotides line up with TRBD1. Germline CDR1 and CDR2: ENHRY and SYGVKD. After removal of 1 base from V and 4 bases from J, the junction contained 12 bases not matched to a gene. This CDR3 region has 17 residues. CDR3 in amino acids: CAISEWLLGGGGYGYTF. The CDR3 coding sequence is TGTGCCATCAGTGAGTGGTTGTTAGGAGGGGGCGGCTATGGCTACACCTTC.

The chain uses TRBV9 and TRBJ2-1, with D tentatively TRBD2 (5 bases). Deletions cut 3 bases from V and 0 bases from J, with 7 bases between. The CDR3 loop spans 14 amino acids. Looked up from germline, CDR1 is SGDLS and CDR2 is YYNGEE. The CDR3: CASSGLSSYNEQFF. CDR3 nucleotides: TGTGCCAGCAGCGGACTAAGCTCCTACAATGAGCAGTTCTTC. Drawing the rest from reference TRBV9 and TRBJ2-1, the complete variable domain is DSGVTQTPKHLITATGQRVTLRCSPRSGDLSVYWYQQSLDQGLQFLIQYYNGEERAKGNILERFSAQQFPDLHSELNLSSLELGDSALYFCASSGLSSYNEQFFGPGTRLTVL.

The J gene is TRBJ2-2, the V gene TRBV2; D remains ambiguous. The V gene lost 6 bases and the J gene lost 2 bases, with 7 bases spanning the gap. The germline CDR1 and CDR2 sequences are SNHLY and FYNNEI. This CDR3 spans 13 amino acids. The CDR3 nucleotides read TGTGCCAGCAGCGTTACCAACACCGGGGAGCTGTTTTTT. Protein sequence: CASSVTNTGELFF.

V gene TRBV28 combines with J gene TRBJ1-2; D is undetermined. The V end was cut by 5 bases, the J end by 7 bases, with 20 bases between. CDR1 and CDR2 (germline): MDHEN, SYDVKM. The CDR3 has 15 residues. The CDR3 region has the DNA TGTGCCAGCAGTCTCTCAACTGGTGTTGGTGGTGGCTACACCTTC. Its translation: CASSLSTGVGGGYTF.

The rearrangement links TRBV7-3 to TRBJ1-1; TRBD1 matches 9 bases. Germline CDR1 reads SGHTA; CDR2 reads FQGTGA. V dropped 2 bases and J dropped 4; count of bases not matched to a gene: 2. The CDR3 has 14 amino acids. The chain's CDR3 is CASSLGGQGTEAFF. As DNA, the CDR3 is TGTGCCAGCAGCTTAGGGGGACAGGGCACTGAAGCTTTCTTT.

In DNA form, the CDR3 reads TGCGCCAGCAGTTGGACAGGGAGGAATCTTATGAACACTGAAGCTTTCTTT. The encoded protein is CASSWTGRNLMNTEAFF. V and J are TRBV10-1 and TRBJ1-1; 8 nucleotides align to TRBD1. From germline, CDR1 is WNHNN and CDR2 SYGVQD (reference sequence). V gave up 5 bases and J gave up 0 bases; unmatched junction bases: 11. There are 17 residues in the CDR3.

The chain couples TRBV7-2 to TRBJ1-1; TRBD1 might be the D (6 bases). Deletions cut 1 base from V and 4 bases from J, with 13 bases between. Germline loops: CDR1 SGHTA, CDR2 FQGNSA. The CDR3 extends over 15 amino acids. The CDR3 sequence is CASSLEEGGLTEAFF. DNA for the CDR3: TGTGCCAGCAGCTTAGAGGAGGGGGGACTCACTGAAGCTTTCTTT.

V gene TRBV19 combines with J gene TRBJ1-5; tentatively, D is TRBD1 (5 bases). From germline, CDR1 is LNHDA and CDR2 SQIVND (reference sequence). The CDR3 covers 13 residues. V gave up 6 bases and J gave up 8 bases, with 14 bases separating them. The CDR3: CASRGTAREPQHF. The DNA for the CDR3 is TGTGCCAGTAGGGGGACGGCGAGGGAGCCCCAGCATTTT.

This chain joins TRBV10-3 and TRBJ1-2; D is unresolved. Looked up from germline, CDR1 is ENHRY and CDR2 is SYGVKD. The CDR3 sequence is 13 residues long. V was clipped by 3 bases and J by 6 bases, with 11 bases between them. The CDR3 DNA reads as TGTGCCATCAGTGAAGGGCAGTACGATGGCTACACCTTC. Protein product: CAISEGQYDGYTF.

This clone came up a few times. The chain joins TRBV19 to TRBJ2-3, with TRBD2 matching 11 bases. After removal of 5 bases from V and 4 bases from J, the junction contained 5 bases not matched to a gene. Looked up from germline, CDR1 is LNHDA and CDR2 is SQIVND (reference sequence). CDR3 length: 15 residues. The CDR3 loop is CASSLLAGASDTQYF. Written as DNA, the CDR3 is TGTGCCAGTAGTCTACTAGCGGGAGCTTCAGATACGCAGTATTTT.

In its sample, this clone was seen once. The V call is TRBV9, the J call TRBJ1-1, with D perhaps matching TRBD1 (6 bases). Germline values: CDR1 SGDLS, CDR2 YYNGEE. The CDR3 has 17 amino acids. With 4 bases removed from V and 0 bases from J, the gap between germline ends came to 19 bases. The CDR3 loop is CASSPTGRGFMNTEAFF. In DNA, the CDR3 is TGTGCCAGCAGCCCAACAGGGCGGGGGTTCATGAACACTGAAGCTTTCTTT.

The V call is TRBV7-8, the J call TRBJ2-4; D remains ambiguous. Trimming took off 4 bases at V and 0 bases at J, with 7 bases between the two ends. Germline assignment: CDR1 SGHVS and CDR2 FQNEAQ. The CDR3 extends over 14 amino acids. In DNA form, the CDR3 reads TGTGCCAGCAGCTCCGGTGTAGCCAAAAACATTCAGTACTTC. This gives the protein CASSSGVAKNIQYF.